These 7 T cell receptor beta chains were all obtained from the same sample, sequenced in a study of CD8+ T cells in alopecia areata. The treatment here: oral pan-JAK inhibitor, 5-10 mg twice daily. cDNA prepared by RNA extraction and subsequent reverse transcription served as the template for sequencing. Data came from immunoSEQ multiplex PCR; TCRdb stores just in-frame clones and leaves some out. The sample records about 250,000 clones, around three fifths being singletons. Sequencing was performed on CD4+ T cells sorted from blood, taken around week 54, from a patient treated with tofacitinib. These receptors were taken from a human donor with alopecia areata.

This clone appeared a few times. J is TRBJ2-2 and V is TRBV6-4; 7 positions match TRBD1. This CDR3 comprises 14 residues. The ends lost 8 bases at V and 0 bases at J; junction bases unmatched: 3. CDR1 is MRHNA and CDR2 is SNTAGT in the germline V gene. DNA of the CDR3: TGTGCCAGCCGGGACAGCTCGAACACCGGGGAGCTGTTTTTT. It translates to CASRDSSNTGELFF.

This clone was counted only a few times. The chain recombines TRBV30 with TRBJ2-7, with D perhaps TRBD1 (5 bases). The V gene lost 5 bases and the J gene lost 0 bases, with 14 bases spanning the gap. Germline CDR1 is GTSNPN and CDR2 is SVGIG (reference sequence). This CDR3 is 14 amino acids long. DNA for the CDR3: TGTGCCTGGGCGGATCAGGGTAGCTCCTACGAGCAGTACTTC. It is translated as CAWADQGSSYEQYF.

The table lists this clone with a few counts. The CDR3 DNA follows: TGCAGCGTTGAAGAGGGCAGGGCGGACACTGAAGCTTTCTTT. Translation gives CSVEEGRADTEAFF. This chain links TRBV29-1 with TRBJ1-1; a possible D gene is TRBD1 (5 bases). CDR3 length equals 14 residues. Trimming cost V 0 bases and J 3 bases, with 11 bases left between them. Germline CDR1 SQVTM, CDR2 ANQGSEA.

This clone was seen only a few times. This rearrangement joins TRBV18 to TRBJ2-7, with 8 bases lining up with TRBD1. This CDR3 has 14 amino acids. Per germline, CDR1 KGHSH and CDR2 LQKENI. V shed 3 bases and J 4 bases; nucleotides not matched to a gene: 5. The CDR3, as DNA: TGTGCCAGCTCACCCCAGGGGGCACTGTACGAGCAGTACTTC. Amino acids: CASSPQGALYEQYF.

The chain is built from TRBV10-3 and TRBJ2-7, with D perhaps matching TRBD1 (6 bases). V lost 3 bases, J lost 3 bases, and 12 bases lay in between. CDR1 and CDR2 (germline): ENHRY, SYGVKD. The CDR3 sequence is 14 residues long. The CDR3 loop reads CAISERDTDYEQYF. The CDR3 bases are TGTGCCATCAGTGAACGGGACACCGACTACGAGCAGTACTTC.

This clone was counted a few times. This chain connects TRBV30 to TRBJ2-1; D is undetermined. The CDR3 length is 17 residues. V shed 1 base and J shed 0 bases, with 16 bases lying between them. Germline CDR1 reads GTSNPN; CDR2 reads SVGIG (reference sequence). The CDR3, as DNA: TGTGCCTGGAGTGGAGTTGGCTCCCAAAGCTCCTACAATGAGCAGTTCTTC. Protein sequence: CAWSGVGSQSSYNEQFF. Based on the CDR3 plus reference TRBV30 and TRBJ2-1, the full variable domain is SQTIHQWPATLVQPVGSPLSLECTVEGTSNPNLYWYRQAAGRGLQLLFYSVGIGQISSEVPQNLSASRPQDRQFILSSKKLLLSDSGFYLCAWSGVGSQSSYNEQFFGPGTRLTVL.

The rearrangement joins TRBV2 to TRBJ2-1; TRBD2 matches at 8 bases. The CDR3 sequence is 15 residues long. V lost 10 bases, J lost 2 bases, and 10 bases stayed unmatched. Germline assignment: CDR1 SNHLY and CDR2 FYNNEI. CDR3 region: CAIPEGRGAYNEQFF. CDR3 nucleotide sequence: TGTGCCATTCCAGAGGGGCGGGGGGCCTACAATGAGCAGTTCTTC.